The present entry profiles one TCR beta chain with its context. Its target is unknown. These data belong to a study of cytomegalovirus exposure and HLA in healthy donors. Study as a whole: Earlier, approximately 110 million unique TCR beta sequences were recovered from about 179 million T cells by an analysis.

General observations from the study: Researchers reported in a later analysis that common viral pathogens appeared linked to several top clusters. Being productive about 87% or about 30% of the time was typical of most TCR beta V segments in an earlier analysis. A link between a missense DCLRE1C variant and TCR beta V- and J-gene trimming emerged from a later analysis.

This CDR3 spans 17 amino acids. Germline assignment: CDR1 MNHNS and CDR2 SASEGT. V was pared by 0 bases and J by 3 bases, with 17 bases between. The PCR ran on 60 Vbeta and 13 Jbeta primers. Using immunoSEQ multiplex PCR, the repertoire was profiled, and TCRdb retains in-frame clones only, with some absent. The sample lists approximately 150,000 clones; 70% to 85% were seen once. Sequenced material: PBMCs. The sequence derives from a man in his forties in good health and CMV-seronegative. The V call is TRBV6-1, the J call TRBJ1-2; D not resolved. The CDR3 loop is CASSEAYHWSDHYGYTF. The DNA for the CDR3 is TGTGCCAGCAGTGAAGCGTATCATTGGTCAGATCACTATGGCTACACCTTC.